This is a list of T cell receptor beta chains from one sample in a study of Graves' ophthalmopathy and Graves' hyperthyroidism. TCRdb called the multiplex PCR reads again in MiXCR, with one record for every CDR3 protein. This sample carries a few hundred thousand distinct CDR3 sequences, roughly 15% of them seen once, and the ten largest clones take 2% to 3%. The source material was peripheral blood. The receptors originated from an adult woman with stable Graves' hyperthyroidism. The CDR3 runs from the conserved cysteine through the conserved F or W. A D gene is named only where the DNA matches it firmly. Part of the rows lack a size; the others show once, few, many or a class for expanded clones.

V	J	D	length	size	CDR3	DNA
TRBV7-2	TRBJ2-5	-	15	few	CASSTAQAGQETQYF	TGTGCCAGCAGTACCGCCCAGGCCGGCCAAGAGACCCAGTACTTC
TRBV4-2	TRBJ1-1	-	18	many	CASSQESFWGAKNTEAFF	TGTGCCAGCAGCCAAGAGTCTTTTTGGGGGGCGAAGAACACTGAAGCTTTCTTT
TRBV18	TRBJ2-7	-	12	many	CASSGQTYEQYF	TGTGCCAGCTCAGGACAGACCTACGAGCAGTACTTC
TRBV28	TRBJ2-5	-	17	many	CASSSRSGGVGQETQYF	TGTGCCAGCAGTTCCAGATCCGGAGGGGTGGGACAAGAGACCCAGTACTTC
TRBV5-1	TRBJ2-2	-	14	many	CASSVIGGTGELFF	TGCGCCAGCAGCGTGATAGGGGGCACCGGGGAGCTGTTTTTT
TRBV6-6	TRBJ2-7	-	14	many	CASSPRGTTFEQYF	TGTGCCAGCAGTCCAAGGGGTACTACGTTCGAGCAGTACTTC
TRBV6-2/TRBV6-3	TRBJ2-7	-	14	-	CASSYGVGIYEQYF	TGTGCCAGCAGTTACGGAGTCGGAATCTACGAGCAGTACTTC
TRBV6-1	TRBJ2-5	-	14	many	CASSEDQGQETQYF	TGTGCCAGCAGTGAAGACCAGGGCCAAGAGACCCAGTACTTC
TRBV6-1	TRBJ1-6	-	16	-	CASSPGTQLKGSPLHF	TGTGCCAGCAGTCCCGGGACACAACTTAAGGGGTCACCCCTCCACTTT
TRBV28	TRBJ1-3	-	16	-	CASRSDGEAWENTIYF	TGTGCCAGCAGGTCAGACGGGGAGGCATGGGAAAACACCATATATTTT
TRBV12-3/TRBV12-4	TRBJ1-5	TRBD1	15	-	CAGREDRVGNQPQHF	TGTGCCGGCAGGGAGGACAGGGTAGGCAATCAGCCCCAGCATTTT
TRBV28	TRBJ1-5	-	15	many	CASSLMQGSNQPQHF	TGTGCCAGCAGTTTAATGCAGGGTAGCAATCAGCCCCAGCATTTT
TRBV6-2/TRBV6-3	TRBJ2-7	-	15	many	CATVRDSSGSYEQYF	TGTGCCACCGTAAGGGACTCCTCAGGTTCCTACGAGCAGTACTTC
TRBV30	TRBJ2-3	-	14	-	CAWTALSAYDTQYF	TGTGCCTGGACCGCATTAAGCGCGTATGATACGCAGTATTTT
TRBV28	TRBJ1-2	-	15	many	CASSLAQLATYGYTF	TGTGCCAGCAGTTTAGCTCAGTTGGCAACCTATGGCTACACCTTC
TRBV13	TRBJ2-7	-	14	many	CASSLRRQGYEQYF	TGTGCCAGCAGCTTACGCCGGCAGGGCTACGAGCAGTACTTC
TRBV19	TRBJ1-1	-	14	-	CASISYRDGTEAFF	TGTGCCAGTATCTCCTACAGGGATGGCACTGAAGCTTTCTTT
TRBV11-2	TRBJ1-1	-	15	many	CASSYTAGSPSEAFF	TGTGCCAGCAGCTACACGGCGGGGTCCCCAAGTGAAGCTTTCTTT
TRBV28	TRBJ2-5	-	15	once	CASSLSTLVQETQYF	TGTGCCAGCAGTTTATCCACTCTAGTCCAAGAGACCCAGTACTTC
TRBV13	TRBJ1-1	-	16	-	CASSSTGAGRDTEAFF	TGTGCCAGCAGCTCAACGGGTGCAGGGCGGGACACTGAAGCTTTCTTT
TRBV20-1	TRBJ1-5	-	12	-	CSAGLLGQPQHF	TGCAGTGCTGGCCTACTAGGTCAGCCCCAGCATTTT
TRBV19	TRBJ1-6	TRBD1	14	-	CASSMNRGLSPLHF	TGTGCCAGTAGTATGAACAGGGGGCTTTCACCCCTCCACTTT
TRBV11-1	TRBJ2-2	TRBD2	17	-	CASSLWRGKKHTGELFF	TGTGCCAGCAGCTTGTGGCGGGGGAAGAAGCACACCGGGGAGCTGTTTTTT
TRBV4-1	TRBJ2-7	TRBD1	15	few	CASSQGQGWRGEQYF	TGCGCCAGCAGCCAGGGACAGGGGTGGAGAGGCGAGCAGTACTTC